This T cell receptor (beta chain) was recovered during a study of glioma-infiltrating T cells after dendritic cell vaccination. At the level of the study: Dendritic cells derived from monocytes and pulsed with autologous tumor lysate formed the vaccine.

V lost 7 bases and J 7 bases, leaving 20 bases between the germline ends. Germline values: CDR1 LNHDA, CDR2 SQIVND (reference sequence). The CDR3 spans 15 residues. Study-wide results and limits: Higher TCR clonality did not directly relate to longer survival.

PBMC sampling occurred before vaccination, two weeks after the third dose, and at progression. The primer mix had 60 V beta and 13 J beta primers. The data were produced by immunoSEQ multiplex PCR, yet TCRdb's version contains in-frame clones alone and is incomplete. The sample contains just over 95,000 clones, 79% of which appear only once. Points on this clone: Its antigen remains unidentified.

The chain is built from TRBV19 and TRBJ1-5, with a tentative D call TRBD1 (6 bases). The receptor comes from a human donor with glioblastoma. The specimen comprised blood, sampled before dendritic cell vaccination. Here the CDR3 reads CASTRQYRVGQPQHF. CDR3 nucleotides: TGTGCCAGTACCCGTCAGTACAGGGTGGGGCAGCCCCAGCATTTT.